This T cell receptor (beta chain) stems from a study of graft-versus-host responses after intestinal transplantation. The germline gives CDR1 MNHEY, CDR2 SVGAGI. Trimming took off 1 base at V and 3 bases at J, with 10 bases between the two ends. The length of the CDR3 is 15 residues. About this clone: The target antigen is unknown.

Study-wide findings and caveats: GvH clonotypes were identified within recipient marrow, with a subset emerging first in ileum or blood. Individuals who had graft-donor T cell macrochimerism had allografts that showed high graft-versus-host to host-versus-graft clonal ratios.

Profiling relied on immunoSEQ multiplex PCR, and the TCRdb table lists in-frame clones only, not all of them. The table has more than 5,000 clones, 75% to 90% seen once; the top ten hold 4% to 5.5%. The sequenced sample was PBMCs, obtained roughly 87 days after transplant. The V call is TRBV6-5, the J call TRBJ2-1; D call uncertain. The receptor was derived from a human patient who received an intestinal transplant, so some T cells may come from the graft donor. CDR3 sequence: CASSYFSRSYNEQFF. CDR3 nucleotide sequence: TGTGCCAGCAGTTACTTCTCCCGTAGCTACAATGAGCAGTTCTTC.